This TCR beta chain was sequenced in a study of early T cells in non-severe SARS-CoV-2 infection. Study-wide background: Sequencing was performed on bulk RNA from unsorted whole blood, leaving chains unpaired.

The CDR3 sequence is 14 residues long. Looked up from germline, CDR1 is LGHDT and CDR2 is YNNKEL (reference sequence). Trimming took 5 bases from V and 4 from J, leaving 14 bases between them. Unique molecular identifiers tagged individual cDNA molecules. A single record per CDR3 protein comes from TCRdb applying MiXCR to the 5' RACE reads. The data hold 60,000 or so distinct CDR3 sequences, with around 9% observed a single time. The source material was whole blood. This receptor was obtained from an adult who was a healthcare worker with PCR-confirmed SARS-CoV-2 infection or an uninfected control (not recorded which). The chain is built from TRBV3-1 and TRBJ1-2; D perhaps matches TRBD1 (6 bases). The CDR3 DNA sequence: TGTGCCAGCAGCGAACAGCAGGGGCCCTATGGCTACACCTTC. This sequence encodes CASSEQQGPYGYTF.